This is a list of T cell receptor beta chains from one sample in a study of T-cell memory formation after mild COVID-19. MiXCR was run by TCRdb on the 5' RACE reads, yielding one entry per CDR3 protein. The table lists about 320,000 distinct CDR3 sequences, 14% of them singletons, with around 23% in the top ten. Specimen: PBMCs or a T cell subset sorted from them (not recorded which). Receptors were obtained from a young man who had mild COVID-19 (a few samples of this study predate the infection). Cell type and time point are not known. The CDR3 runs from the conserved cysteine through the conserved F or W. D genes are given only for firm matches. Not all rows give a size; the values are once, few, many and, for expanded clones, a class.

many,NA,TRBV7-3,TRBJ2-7,TGTGCCAGCAGCTTATCAGCGGGCCCCTACGAGCAGTACTTC,CASSLSAGPYEQYF
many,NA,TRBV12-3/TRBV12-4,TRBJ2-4,TGTGCCAGCAGTTTCAGGGACGGGTTGACAAACATTCAGTACTTC,CASSFRDGLTNIQYF
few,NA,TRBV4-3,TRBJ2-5,TGCGCCAGCAGCCTAGGTAGGAGGGAGGAGACCCAGTACTTC,CASSLGRREETQYF
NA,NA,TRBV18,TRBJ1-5,TGTGCCAGCTCGGGACTGCCTAATCAGCCCCAGCATTTT,CASSGLPNQPQHF
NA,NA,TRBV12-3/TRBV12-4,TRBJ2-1,TGTGCCAGCAGGCCAACTAGCTCTGGAAAGTTCTTC,CASRPTSSGKFF
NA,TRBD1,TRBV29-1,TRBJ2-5,TGCAGCGGCTACGATACAGGGGGCAGGCAAGAGACCCAGTACTTC,CSGYDTGGRQETQYF
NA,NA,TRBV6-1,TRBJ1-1,TGTGCCAGCACCGGAGGACGGACCAACACTGAAGCTTTCTTT,CASTGGRTNTEAFF
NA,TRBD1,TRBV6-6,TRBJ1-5,TGTGCCAGCAGTTACTTGTGGGACAGGGGATATAGCAATCAGCCCCAGCATTTT,CASSYLWDRGYSNQPQHF
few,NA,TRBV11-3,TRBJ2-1,TGTGCCAGCAGCTTTTCAGGCAATCCAGTCTACAATGAGCAGTTCTTC,CASSFSGNPVYNEQFF
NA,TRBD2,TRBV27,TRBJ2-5,TGTGCCAGCAAAACGGGGGGAGAGACCCAGTACTTC,CASKTGGETQYF
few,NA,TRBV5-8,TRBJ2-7,TGTGCCAGCAGCAGTGGCATGGACGTTCCCGGCGAGCAGTACTTC,CASSSGMDVPGEQYF
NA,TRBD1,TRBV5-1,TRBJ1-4,TGCGCCAGCAGCTTGTGGTACAGGGGGGATGAAAAACTGTTTTTT,CASSLWYRGDEKLFF
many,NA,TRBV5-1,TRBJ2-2,TGCGCCAGCAGACTCCTAGAACTCGGGGAGCTGTTTTTT,CASRLLELGELFF
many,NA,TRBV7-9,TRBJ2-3,TGTGCCAGCAGCCGCGACAGTTCCGATACGCAGTATTTT,CASSRDSSDTQYF
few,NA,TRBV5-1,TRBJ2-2,TGCGCCAGCCGGGACTTGAACACCGGGGAGCTGTTTTTT,CASRDLNTGELFF
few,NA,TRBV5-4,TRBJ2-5,TGTGCCAGCACCGTTGGGGGTTATGGAGAGACCCAGTACTTC,CASTVGGYGETQYF
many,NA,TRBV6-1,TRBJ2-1,TGTGCCAGCAGTGAAGCCGAACTCAATGAGCAGTTCTTC,CASSEAELNEQFF
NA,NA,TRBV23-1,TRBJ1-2,TGCGCCAGCAGTCAATCGGGGCCGGAGGACAGCCTCTATGGCTACACCTTC,CASSQSGPEDSLYGYTF
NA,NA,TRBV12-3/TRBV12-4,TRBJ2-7,TGTGCCAGCAGTTTAGCGCGAGGGGTTTCCTACGAGCAGTACTTC,CASSLARGVSYEQYF
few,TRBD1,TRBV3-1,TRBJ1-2,TGTGCCAGCAGCCAAGACGGGGACAGGGGCTATGGCTACACCTTC,CASSQDGDRGYGYTF
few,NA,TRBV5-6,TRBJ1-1,TGTGCCAGCAGCTTGGGTTGGCAGAACACTGAAGCTTTCTTT,CASSLGWQNTEAFF
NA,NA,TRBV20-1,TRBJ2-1,TGCAGTGCTAGCCTAGCCTACAATGAGCAGTTCTTC,CSASLAYNEQFF
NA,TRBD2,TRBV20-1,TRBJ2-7,TGCAGTGCTAGAGGGACTAGCGGGGACTACGAGCAGTACTTC,CSARGTSGDYEQYF
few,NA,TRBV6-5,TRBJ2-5,TGTGCCAGCAAGAGTGGCGGGGCGCAAGAGACCCAGTACTTC,CASKSGGAQETQYF
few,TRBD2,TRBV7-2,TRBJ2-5,TGTGCCAGCAGCGCGACTAGCGGGGGCTCGGAGACCCAGTACTTC,CASSATSGGSETQYF
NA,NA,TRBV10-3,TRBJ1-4,TGTGCCATCAGTGAGGACAAGAATGAAAAACTGTTTTTT,CAISEDKNEKLFF
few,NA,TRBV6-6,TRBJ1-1,TGTGCCAGCAGTTACGGACAGCAAGCTTTCTTT,CASSYGQQAFF
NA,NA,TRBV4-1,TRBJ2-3,TGCGCCAGCAGCCAAGTCAGGACAGGCACAGATACGCAGTATTTT,CASSQVRTGTDTQYF
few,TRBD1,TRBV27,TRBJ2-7,TGTGCCAGCAGTCCGGGACAGTTTTTAGAGCAGTACTTC,CASSPGQFLEQYF
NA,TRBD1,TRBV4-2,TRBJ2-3,TGTGCCAGCAGCCAAGGGGACAGGGCCGACACAGATACGCAGTATTTT,CASSQGDRADTDTQYF
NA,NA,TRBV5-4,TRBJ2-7,TGTGCCAGCGGTTTCAGGGAAAGCTCCTACGAGCAGTACTTC,CASGFRESSYEQYF
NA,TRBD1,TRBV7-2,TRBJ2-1,TGTGCCAGCAGCTTATTCGGACAGGGGGGGAATGAGCAGTTCTTC,CASSLFGQGGNEQFF
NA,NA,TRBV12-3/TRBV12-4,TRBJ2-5,TGTGCCAGCAGTTTGTCAGGGGTGGAGACCCAGTACTTC,CASSLSGVETQYF
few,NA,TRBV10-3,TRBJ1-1,TGTGCGGCTGGGGGCGGGAACACTGAAGCTTTCTTT,CAAGGGNTEAFF
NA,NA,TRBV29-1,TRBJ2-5,TGCAGCGTTGAAGCAGGGGTCCAAGAGACCCAGTACTTC,CSVEAGVQETQYF
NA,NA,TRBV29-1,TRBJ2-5,TGCAGCGTTGAAGATCTGGCCCAAGAGACCCAGTACTTC,CSVEDLAQETQYF
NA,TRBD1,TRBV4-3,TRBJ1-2,TGCGCCAGCAGCCCCGATTATCACACTCCAGACAGGGTTAGAGGCGGCTACACCTTC,CASSPDYHTPDRVRGGYTF
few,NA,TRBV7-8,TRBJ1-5,TGTGCCAGCAGCGGGCGGGGGGAAGGGCCCCAGCATTTT,CASSGRGEGPQHF
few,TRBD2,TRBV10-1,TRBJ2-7,TGCGCCAGCAGTGAAGGAGGAGCGGGGGACTACGAGCAGTACTTC,CASSEGGAGDYEQYF
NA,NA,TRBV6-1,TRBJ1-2,TGTGCCAGCAGACCCGTGACAGGTTGGGATGGCTACACCTTC,CASRPVTGWDGYTF
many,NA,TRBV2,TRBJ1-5,TGTGCCAGCACCTTCTCAGAGAATCAGCCCCAGCATTTT,CASTFSENQPQHF
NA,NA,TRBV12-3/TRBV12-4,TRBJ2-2,TGTGCCAGCAGCAGGTTTTCGGACACCGGGGAGCTGTTTTTT,CASSRFSDTGELFF
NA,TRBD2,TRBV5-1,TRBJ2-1,TGCGCCAGCAGCCGCACGGGTAGCGGGGGGATTGAGCAGTTCTTC,CASSRTGSGGIEQFF
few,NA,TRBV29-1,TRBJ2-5,TGCAGCGTTGTCAAGGGAGGAGAGACCCAGTACTTC,CSVVKGGETQYF
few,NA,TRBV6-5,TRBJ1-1,TGTGCCAGCAGTTTATGGGGGGCGAAGAGCACTGAAGCTTTCTTT,CASSLWGAKSTEAFF